This record concerns one T cell receptor (beta chain) sequence. This entry belongs to a study of blood T cell repertoires in COVID-19. The data were produced by immunoSEQ multiplex PCR, yet TCRdb's version contains in-frame clones alone and is incomplete. The profile shows 280,000 or so clones, more than 70% of them singletons. Per germline, CDR1 LGHDT and CDR2 YNNKEL (reference sequence). Trimming cost V 4 bases and J 1 base; bases outside gene matches: 5. CDR3 length: 15 residues. This receptor was taken from a woman aged 25 to 39 who had recovered from COVID-19. The sequenced material came from peripheral blood. The V gene is TRBV3-1 (or the pseudogene TRBV3-2), the J gene TRBJ1-2; 8 bases fit TRBD1. The CDR3 region has the DNA TGTGCCAGCAGCCGGGGACAGGCGGTTAACTATGGCTACACCTTC. This sequence encodes CASSRGQAVNYGYTF.